This TCR beta chain was retrieved from a study of T cells after yellow fever vaccination (dated by TCRdb to the late 2010s). Study-wide context: Libraries from fractions with low cell numbers were prepared with the SMART-Seq v4 Ultra Low Input RNA kit. To track T-cell clones before and after primary and booster YFV17D yellow fever vaccination, bulk TCR alpha and beta repertoires were sequenced longitudinally. The cohort comprised two healthy male donors, one aged 18 to 30 and one aged 30 to 40 years. Bulk PBMC replicates and cell subsets were isolated from blood drawn at multiple timepoints before and after both primary and secondary immunization.

TCR cDNA was synthesized by 5'RACE template switching, through which a universal primer site and unique molecular identifiers were introduced. Priming for cDNA synthesis came from both the TCR alpha and TCR beta constant segments. Library amplification involved two PCR steps, and the second step added sample barcodes and sequencing adapters. Sequencing of libraries was done on Illumina HiSeq 2500 (2x100 bp) or NovaSeq (2x150 bp). Processing in the source paper ran as follows. MIGEC was used to demultiplex reads and collapse the reads into UMI consensus sequences, and MiXCR was used for V(D)J alignment. Vaccine-responding clonotypes were identified with edgeR using replicate PBMC samples, with FDR below 0.01 and a log2 fold change above 5 up to day 15 being required. CD4 or CD8 identity was assigned to each bulk clonotype according to whether the clonotype was present at higher abundance in the sequenced CD4 repertoire or the sequenced CD8 repertoire. TCRdb itself trimmed the public reads at Q25 with fastp, ran MiXCR and retained productive beta chains. Each record represents a unique CDR3 protein, reported with the most common genes and DNA among its rows. The V and J calls come from TCRdb's annotation, not from the publication. The sample table holds just under 600,000 distinct CDR3 sequences, of which less than 15% were seen once. The ten most abundant clones make up around 15% of the sample.

Paper-wide results and their limitations: A small share of clonotypes was detected in both CD4 and CD8 compartments, with the overlap likely arising from convergent recombination. FACS-sorted repertoires could contain abundant contaminating clonotypes from the bulk population, so computational filtering was required. Most clones expanded after primary vaccination (almost 97% of CD4 and roughly 88% of CD8) were re-detected after the booster, suggesting that broad memory maintenance occurred. Compared with the primary T-cell response, the secondary T-cell response was weaker but faster, peaking on day 5 rather than day 15. Only two donors were included in the study, so the extent to which the findings can be generalized is limited.

According to the study, the label for this sample's treatment or condition signals: live attenuated yellow fever vaccine strain. At each blood-draw timepoint, two biological replicates of bulk PBMCs were collected. PBMCs were isolated from peripheral blood using a standard Ficoll-Paque protocol. TriZol was used to extract RNA from bulk PBMCs, CD4 and CD8 fractions, and dextramer-positive and dextramer-negative fractions. This clonotype has just a few counts. The antigen this receptor binds is unknown. Per-nucleotide qualities are absent, and no much larger clonotype sits a single base away. There are 15 amino acids in the CDR3, from cysteine to phenylalanine inclusive. Of the read, only the CDR3 DNA is kept; its 45 bases are in frame from base 1. V lost 4 bases and J lost 9 bases; the stretch between them is 19 bases long. The CDR1 and CDR2 encoded by the germline V gene are ENHRY and SYGVKD.

The source is a man aged 25 to 40 who received the YFV17D yellow fever vaccine. The rearranged segments are TRBV10-3 and TRBJ2-1, with the D call perhaps TRBD1 or TRBD2, as 5 bases match in each case. Sequences were derived from PBMCs, sampled on the day of the yellow fever booster vaccination. The CDR3 corresponds to CAISGGPRTESEQFF. The sequenced DNA: TGTGCCATCAGTGGGGGACCTCGGACTGAATCTGAGCAGTTCTTC.